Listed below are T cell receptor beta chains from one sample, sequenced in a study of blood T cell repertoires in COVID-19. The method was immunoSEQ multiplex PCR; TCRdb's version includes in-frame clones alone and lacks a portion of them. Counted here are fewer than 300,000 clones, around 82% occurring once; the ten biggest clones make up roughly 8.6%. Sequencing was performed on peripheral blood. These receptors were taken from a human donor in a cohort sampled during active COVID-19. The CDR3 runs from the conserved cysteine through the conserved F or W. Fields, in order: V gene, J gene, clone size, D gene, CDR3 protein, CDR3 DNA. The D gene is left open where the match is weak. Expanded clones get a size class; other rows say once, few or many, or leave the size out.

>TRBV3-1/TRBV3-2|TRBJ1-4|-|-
CASSQNAGVGEKLFF
TGTGCCAGCAGCCAGAACGCAGGGGTGGGTGAAAAACTGTTTTTT
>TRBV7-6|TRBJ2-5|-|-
CASSLAGPPDKTQYF
TGTGCCAGCAGCTTAGCCGGCCCCCCTGACAAGACCCAGTACTTC
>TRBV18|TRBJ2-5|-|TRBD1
CASSPPTGASETQYF
TGTGCCAGCTCACCACCAACAGGGGCGAGTGAGACCCAGTACTTC
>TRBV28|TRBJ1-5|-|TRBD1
CASSRGQENQPQHF
TGTGCCAGCAGTAGGGGACAGGAGAATCAGCCCCAGCATTTT
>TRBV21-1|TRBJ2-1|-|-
CASSKLTGQGEDEQFF
TGTGCCAGCAGCAAATTGACGGGACAGGGTGAGGATGAGCAGTTCTTC
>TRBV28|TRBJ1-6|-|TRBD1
CASLFGTANNSPLHF
TGTGCCAGTCTCTTCGGGACAGCCAATAATTCACCCCTCCACTTT
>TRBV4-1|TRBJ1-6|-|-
CASSQSQGYFNTSPLHF
TGCGCCAGCAGCCAGAGCCAGGGATATTTTAATACTTCACCCCTCCACTTT
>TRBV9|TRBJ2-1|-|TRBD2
CASSVGLAVGNEQFF
TGTGCCAGCAGCGTCGGACTAGCGGTAGGGAATGAGCAGTTCTTC
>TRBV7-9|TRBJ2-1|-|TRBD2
CASSGLAGGIDEQFF
TGTGCCAGCAGCGGACTAGCGGGAGGTATAGATGAGCAGTTCTTC
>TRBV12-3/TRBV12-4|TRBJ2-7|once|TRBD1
CASSWDRGHEQYF
TGTGCCAGCAGCTGGGACAGGGGGCACGAGCAGTACTTC
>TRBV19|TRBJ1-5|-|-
CASSEGLYSNQPQHF
TGTGCCAGTAGTGAGGGACTTTATAGCAATCAGCCCCAGCATTTT
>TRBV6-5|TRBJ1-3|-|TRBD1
CASSYSLGQGNTIYF
TGTGCCAGCAGTTACTCTTTGGGACAGGGAAACACCATATATTTT
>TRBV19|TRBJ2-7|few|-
CASSMDRTSFPSYEQYF
TGTGCCAGTAGTATGGATCGAACTAGCTTCCCCTCCTACGAGCAGTACTTC
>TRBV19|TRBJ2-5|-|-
CASSDRDLETQYF
TGTGCCAGTAGCGACCGGGACTTAGAGACCCAGTACTTC
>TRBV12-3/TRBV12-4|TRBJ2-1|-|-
CASSLQVIGEQFF
TGTGCCAGCAGTTTGCAGGTTATAGGTGAGCAGTTCTTC
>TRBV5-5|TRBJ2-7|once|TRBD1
CASSLTGDPYEQYF
TGTGCCAGCAGCTTGACAGGGGACCCCTACGAGCAGTACTTC
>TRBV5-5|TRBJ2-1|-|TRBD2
CASGLAGVSYNEQFF
TGTGCCAGCGGGCTAGCGGGAGTGTCCTACAATGAGCAGTTCTTC
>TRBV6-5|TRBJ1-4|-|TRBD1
CASSYRWDRVEKLFF
TGTGCCAGCAGTTACAGGTGGGACAGGGTAGAAAAACTGTTTTTT
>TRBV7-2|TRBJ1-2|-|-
CASSLASGLGYTF
TGTGCCAGCAGCTTAGCGTCAGGGTTGGGCTACACCTTC
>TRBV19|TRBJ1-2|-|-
CASSVTVTNYGYTF
TGTGCCAGTAGTGTAACAGTTACTAACTATGGCTACACCTTC
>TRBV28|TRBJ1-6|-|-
CASQAPYNSPLHF
TGTGCCAGCCAGGCACCTTATAATTCACCCCTCCACTTT
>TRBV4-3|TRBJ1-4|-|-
CASSHRGGGEKLFF
TGCGCCAGCAGCCACCGGGGGGGCGGCGAAAAACTGTTTTTT
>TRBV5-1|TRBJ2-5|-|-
CASHARPQETQYF
TGCGCCAGCCACGCGAGGCCCCAAGAGACCCAGTACTTC
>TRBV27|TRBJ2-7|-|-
CASSPSGLNEQYF
TGTGCCAGCAGTCCAAGCGGGCTAAACGAGCAGTACTTC
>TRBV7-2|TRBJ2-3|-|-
CASSLRHLITDTQYF
TGTGCCAGCAGCTTAAGACACCTTATCACAGATACGCAGTATTTT
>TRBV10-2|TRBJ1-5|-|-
CASRIREGQPQHF
TGCGCCAGCAGGATCAGGGAGGGACAGCCCCAGCATTTT
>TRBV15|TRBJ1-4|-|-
CATSRDLGRPNEKLFF
TGTGCCACCAGCAGAGATCTGGGCAGACCTAATGAAAAACTGTTTTTT